This T cell receptor (beta chain) was observed in a study of blood T cell repertoires in COVID-19. Study context: The origin of the acute and convalescent COVID-19 samples was the United States, Italy and Spain. Sample material is recorded as cDNA or gDNA derived from T cells, B-cell-depleted T cells, or PBMCs.

Authors' analysis steps: The assay estimated nucleated cells by amplifying reference gene primers. The assay was immunoSEQ multiplex PCR, and TCRdb's table has in-frame clones only and misses some. The V and J calls and clone size are taken from that table; D and trimming were inferred from the DNA. The data show 150,000 to 200,000 clones, 65% to 90% seen once. The CDR3 has 16 amino acids. Germline V gene data show CDR1 as LNHNV and CDR2 as YYDKDF (reference sequence). V trimming: 2 bases; J trimming: 3 bases; junction bases outside the gene matches: 9. Sequencing was done on a sample of peripheral blood. The chain employs TRBV15 and TRBJ2-5; the match to TRBD1 covers 7 bases. The TCR sequence derives from a woman aged 40 to 50 with COVID-19, enrolled during active disease. This chain's CDR3 is CATSRTDRIGEETQYF. The CDR3, as DNA: TGTGCCACCAGCAGAACGGACAGGATTGGGGAAGAGACCCAGTACTTC.